Each of the 9 T cell receptor beta chains below was sequenced from the same sample in a study of T cell repertoires in cytomegalovirus infection (dated by TCRdb to the late 2010s). The sample was run on an Illumina HiSeq 1500. TCRdb applied fastp at Q25 and MiXCR to the public reads, then kept only in-frame beta chains. CDR3 protein duplicates are merged, each entry listing the most common genes and DNA. The sample has 310,000 or so distinct CDR3 sequences on record, roughly a quarter of them singletons. The ten top clones hold 11% to 15% of the sample. Sequenced: PBMCs. The receptors originated from a human donor in good health (CMV status not recorded). Some clones in this sample may be carry-over from other donors' samples.

CDR3 DNA: TGCGCCAGCAGCTTGGCCACCGGTGCGGAGACCCAGTACTTC. Its protein is CASSLATGAETQYF. This chain connects TRBV5-1 to TRBJ2-5; D is ambiguous. V was cut by 0 bases and J by 5 bases, with 11 bases left in between. Germline V gene lookup returns CDR1 SGHRS and CDR2 YFSETQ. This CDR3 has 14 residues.

This clonotype was seen repeatedly, ten times or more. The junction and the germline gene differ at one end; a read error may be behind it. CDR3 bases: TGTGCCAGCAGCTCAACGGACAGGGTACAGGACTTC. It encodes CASSSTDRVQDF. J is TRBJ2-7 and V is TRBV7-2; 8 bases agree with TRBD1. The CDR3 loop spans 12 amino acids. Germline V gene lookup returns CDR1 SGHTA and CDR2 FQGNSA.

This clonotype was observed a few times. This rearrangement joins TRBV12-3 or TRBV12-4 to TRBJ1-6; D is perhaps TRBD1 (5 bases). This CDR3 has 12 residues. V gave up 6 bases and J gave up 8 bases, with 8 bases separating them. DNA for the CDR3: TGTGCCAGCAGGGGGCTTGATTCACCCCTCCACTTT. Protein product: CASRGLDSPLHF.

This clonotype has a count of ten or more. The chain has TRBV7-2 and TRBJ2-1; D ambiguous. V lost 6 bases to trimming and J lost 0 bases, with 12 bases between them. The CDR3 extends over 15 amino acids. Germline V gene data show CDR1 as SGHTA and CDR2 as FQGNSA. The CDR3 reads CASSSVPSSYNEQFF. CDR3 DNA sequence: TGTGCCAGCAGTTCCGTTCCGAGCTCCTACAATGAGCAGTTCTTC.

This clonotype was counted only a few times. This sequence joins TRBV6-5 and TRBJ2-3; perhaps D is TRBD1 or TRBD2 (7 bases each). Deletions cut 6 bases from V and 6 bases from J, with 16 bases between. Germline loops: CDR1 MNHEY, CDR2 SVGAGI. The CDR3 is 14 residues long. CDR3 sequence (DNA): TGTGCCAGCAGGAGGGCAGGGGGGGGCGATACGCAGTATTTT. Amino acids: CASRRAGGGDTQYF.

This clonotype has just a few counts. This sequence joins TRBV6-2 or TRBV6-3 and TRBJ2-2; no clear D. Between the trimmed V and J ends, which lost 9 bases and 6 bases, there was a span of 14 bases. This CDR3 has 13 residues. Germline V gene lookup returns CDR1 MNHEY and CDR2 SVGEGT. In nucleotides, the CDR3 is TGTGCCAGTTCACCACACGGGCCCGGGGAGCTGTTTTTT. Protein: CASSPHGPGELFF.

Concerning this clonotype itself: A read error may explain this, as a much larger clone is one base away. V gene TRBV2 combines with J gene TRBJ1-2, with 7 bases lining up with TRBD1. This CDR3 contains 14 residues. The V gene end was trimmed by 8 bases and the J gene end by 10 bases; junction bases not matched to a gene: 16. Germline V gene sequence: CDR1 SNHLY, CDR2 FYNNEI. CDR3 protein: CASWETGVRGDYTF. The CDR3 nucleotides read TGTGCCAGCTGGGAAACAGGGGTTCGGGGTGACTACACCTTC. The full variable domain, with the rest looked up from reference TRBV2 and TRBJ1-2, is EPEVTQTPSHQVTQMGQEVILRCVPISNHLYFYWYRQILGQKVEFLVSFYNNEISEKSEIFDDQFSVERPDGSNFTLKIRSTKLEDSAMYFCASWETGVRGDYTFGSGTRLTVV.

Many counts were recorded for this clonotype. The chain combines TRBV7-2 with TRBJ2-7, with 10 bases fitting TRBD2. There are 16 residues in the CDR3. The trim removed 5 bases at V and 1 base at J, leaving 8 bases unmatched. In germline, CDR1 is SGHTA, CDR2 FQGNSA. The CDR3 bases are TGTGCCAGCAGCCACATAGCGGGGGGCATTTCCTACGAGCAGTACTTC. It specifies CASSHIAGGISYEQYF.

This clonotype was observed at least ten times. The rearrangement links TRBV7-2 to TRBJ2-7; 10 bases match TRBD2. The germline V gene encodes CDR1 SGHTA and CDR2 FQGNSA. V shed 6 bases and J 2 bases; nucleotides not matched to a gene: 7. The CDR3 runs to 15 residues. The CDR3: CASSPRTSGTYEQYF. The CDR3 nucleotides read TGTGCCAGCAGTCCACGGACTAGCGGAACCTACGAGCAGTACTTC.